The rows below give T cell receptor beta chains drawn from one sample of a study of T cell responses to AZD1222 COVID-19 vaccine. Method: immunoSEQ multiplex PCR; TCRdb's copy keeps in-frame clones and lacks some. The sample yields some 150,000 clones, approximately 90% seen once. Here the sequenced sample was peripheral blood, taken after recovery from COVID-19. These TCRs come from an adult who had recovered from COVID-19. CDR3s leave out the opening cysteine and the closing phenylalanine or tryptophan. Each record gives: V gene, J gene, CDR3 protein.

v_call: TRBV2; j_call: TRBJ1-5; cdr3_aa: ASSENRGNQPQH
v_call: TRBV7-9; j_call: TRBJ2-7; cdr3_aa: ASTSSGHTYEQY
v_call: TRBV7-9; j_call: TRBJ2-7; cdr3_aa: ASSPEMGAEQY
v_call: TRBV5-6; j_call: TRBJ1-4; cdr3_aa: ASSLEGTGNEKLF
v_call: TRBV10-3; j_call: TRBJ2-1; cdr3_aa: AISYSSIYNEQF
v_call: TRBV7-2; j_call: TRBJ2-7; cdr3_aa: ASSFSGPAYEQY
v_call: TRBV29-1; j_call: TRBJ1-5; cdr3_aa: SVADGLLGNQPQH
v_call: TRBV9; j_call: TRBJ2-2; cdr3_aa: ASSLRGNTGELF
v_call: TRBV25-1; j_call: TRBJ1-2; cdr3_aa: ASSEAGGYT
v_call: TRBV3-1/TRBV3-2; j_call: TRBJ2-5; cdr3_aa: ASSRLSGWGETQY
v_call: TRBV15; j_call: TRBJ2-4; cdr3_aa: ATSRRTDGDIQY
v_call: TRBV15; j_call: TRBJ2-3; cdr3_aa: ATSRGGEDTQY
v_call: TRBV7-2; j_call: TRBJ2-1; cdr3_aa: ASSLAYGEQF
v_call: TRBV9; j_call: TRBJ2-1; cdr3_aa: ASSVGAGTPGEQF
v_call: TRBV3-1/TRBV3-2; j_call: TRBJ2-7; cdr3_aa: ASTGTIPYEQY
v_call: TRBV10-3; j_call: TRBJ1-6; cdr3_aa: AINGQPLMPLH
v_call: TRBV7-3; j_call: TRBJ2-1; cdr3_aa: ASSPGPTTYYNEQF
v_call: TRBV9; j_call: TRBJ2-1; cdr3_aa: ASSEGVDNEQF
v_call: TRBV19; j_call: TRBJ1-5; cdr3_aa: ATLGGLGNQPQH
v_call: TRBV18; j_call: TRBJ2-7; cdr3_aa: ASSPQQGPSYEQY
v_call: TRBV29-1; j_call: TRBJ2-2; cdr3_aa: SVESGVMGTGELF
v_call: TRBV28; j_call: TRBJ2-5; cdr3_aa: AARDRTEAQY
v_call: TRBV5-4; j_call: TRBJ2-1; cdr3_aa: ASSPGQGNYNEQF
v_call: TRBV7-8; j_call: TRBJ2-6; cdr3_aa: ASSLGGSGANVLT
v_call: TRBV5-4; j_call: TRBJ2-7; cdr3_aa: ASSFPGQGRYEQY
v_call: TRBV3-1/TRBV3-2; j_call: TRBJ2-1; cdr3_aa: ASSQDEGGSYNEQF
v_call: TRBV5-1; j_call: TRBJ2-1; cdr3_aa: ASSLVRNEQF
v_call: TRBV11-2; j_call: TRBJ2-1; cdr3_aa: ASSLGTLGDNEQF
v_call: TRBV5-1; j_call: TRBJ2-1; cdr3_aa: ASSSGLAGPGSYNEQF
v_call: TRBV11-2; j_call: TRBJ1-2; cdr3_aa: ASSLDPSRNYGYT
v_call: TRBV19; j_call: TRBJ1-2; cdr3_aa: ASIGGVEDNGYT
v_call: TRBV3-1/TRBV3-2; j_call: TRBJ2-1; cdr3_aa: ASSQDAREGYNEQF
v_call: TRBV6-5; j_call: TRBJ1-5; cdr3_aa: ASIPQLYSNQPQH
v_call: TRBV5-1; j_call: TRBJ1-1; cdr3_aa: ASSFRTGGTEAF
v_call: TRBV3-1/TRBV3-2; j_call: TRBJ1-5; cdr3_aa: ASSRSIGEYQPQH
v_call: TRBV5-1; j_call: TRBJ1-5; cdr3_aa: VFGGGAGNQPQH
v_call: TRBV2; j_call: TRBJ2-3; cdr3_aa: ASTPGLATDTQY
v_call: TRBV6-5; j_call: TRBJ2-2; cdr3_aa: ASSYQPGTTGELF
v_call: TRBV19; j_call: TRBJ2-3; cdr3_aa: ASRMESAQY
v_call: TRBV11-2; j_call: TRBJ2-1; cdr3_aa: ASSYTSGTYNEQF
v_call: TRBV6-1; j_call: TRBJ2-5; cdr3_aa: ASSEVQGGTQY
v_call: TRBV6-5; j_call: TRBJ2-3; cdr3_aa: ASSATGASTDTQY
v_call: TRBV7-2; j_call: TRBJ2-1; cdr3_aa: ASSLVSWWRGRPEQF
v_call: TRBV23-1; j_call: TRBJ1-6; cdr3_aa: ASSHPPPDRYNSPLH
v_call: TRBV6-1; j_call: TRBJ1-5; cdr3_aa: ASTDEGPVD
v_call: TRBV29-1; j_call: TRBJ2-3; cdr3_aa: SVARSSTDTQY
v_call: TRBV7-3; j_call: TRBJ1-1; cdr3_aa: ASSLRGGPGTEAF